The 2 T cell receptor beta chains in this list originate from one sample, sequenced in a study of CD8+ T cells in alopecia areata. cDNA prepared by RNA extraction and subsequent reverse transcription served as the template for sequencing. Clones were sequenced by immunoSEQ multiplex PCR, and TCRdb holds only the in-frame ones, with some missing. The top ten clones hold about two fifths of a sample with around 34,000 clones, around 60% of them seen once. Material for sequencing was NKG2D-high CD8+ T cells sorted from blood. The receptors stem from a human donor with alopecia areata.

The V gene is TRBV6-5, the J gene TRBJ1-5, with D possibly TRBD1 on 6 matching bases. Germline V lookup: CDR1 MNHEY, CDR2 SVGAGI. The length of the CDR3 is 14 residues. Trimming removed 5 bases from V and 4 bases from J, with 12 bases in between. The CDR3 sequence: CASSNRGGNQPQHF. The CDR3 nucleotides read TGTGCCAGCAGTAATAGAGGGGGGAATCAGCCCCAGCATTTT.

The sample holds one count of this clone. The rearrangement uses TRBV30 and TRBJ2-7; D tentatively fits TRBD1 or TRBD2 (5 bases each). CDR3 length equals 12 residues. The V gene's germline CDR1 is GTSNPN and CDR2 SVGIG (reference sequence). V lost 6 bases and J lost 4, with 13 bases in between. CDR3 residues: CACSWGSYEQYF. DNA of the CDR3: TGTGCCTGTTCATGGGGGAGTTACGAGCAGTACTTC. The variable domain in full, completed from reference TRBV30 and TRBJ2-7, reads SQTIHQWPATLVQPVGSPLSLECTVEGTSNPNLYWYRQAAGRGLQLLFYSVGIGQISSEVPQNLSASRPQDRQFILSSKKLLLSDSGFYLCACSWGSYEQYFGPGTRLTVT.